The 29 T cell receptor beta chains given below trace back to one sample, sequenced in a study of CD8 T cells in ankylosing spondylitis. TCRdb recomputed calls from the 5' RACE reads with MiXCR, one row per CDR3 protein. This table has roughly 13,000 distinct CDR3 sequences, approximately 3% appearing once. Sequences were obtained from blood, either unsorted or a sorted T cell fraction (not recorded which). The receptor set was obtained from a male donor with ankylosing spondylitis or in good health (not recorded which).

This clonotype was picked up many times. V usage is TRBV9 and J usage is TRBJ2-5; D is perhaps TRBD1 (6 bases). There are 16 residues in the CDR3. V gave up 0 bases and J gave up 0 bases, with 12 bases separating them. In germline, CDR1 is SGDLS, CDR2 YYNGEE. The CDR3 DNA follows: TGTGCCAGCAGCGTAGAGGCAGGACAGTACCAAGAGACCCAGTACTTC. Encoded protein: CASSVEAGQYQETQYF.

This clonotype was counted many times. CDR3 DNA: TGTGCCAGCAGCGTAGTACTAGCGGGCGGCACAGATACGCAGTATTTT. Its protein product is CASSVVLAGGTDTQYF. The chain links TRBV9 to TRBJ2-3; 9 positions agree with TRBD2. CDR3 length: 16 residues. V was pared by 0 bases and J by 1 base, with 3 bases of the junction left unmatched. Germline V lookup: CDR1 SGDLS, CDR2 YYNGEE. Full variable domain (missing parts from reference TRBV9 and TRBJ2-3): DSGVTQTPKHLITATGQRVTLRCSPRSGDLSVYWYQQSLDQGLQFLIQYYNGEERAKGNILERFSAQQFPDLHSELNLSSLELGDSALYFCASSVVLAGGTDTQYFGPGTRLTVL.

There are many counts of this clonotype. The chain employs TRBV9 and TRBJ2-2; possibly TRBD1 for D (6 bases). The CDR3 is made up of 15 amino acids. From germline, CDR1 is SGDLS and CDR2 YYNGEE. V was shortened by 3 bases and J by 6 bases, with 15 bases between the two germline ends. CDR3 sequence reads: CASSANLGAPGELFF. DNA for the CDR3: TGTGCCAGCAGCGCGAATCTGGGGGCCCCCGGGGAGCTGTTTTTT.

The rearrangement joins TRBV9 to TRBJ2-3, with D possibly matching TRBD2 (5 bases). V gave up 0 bases and J gave up 1 base, with 9 bases separating them. Germline values: CDR1 SGDLS, CDR2 YYNGEE. The CDR3 totals 15 residues. CDR3 sequence reads: CASSVAGTGTDTQYF. For the CDR3, the DNA is TGTGCCAGCAGCGTAGCGGGAACGGGCACAGATACGCAGTATTTT.

This clonotype was observed many times. The J gene is TRBJ1-1, the V gene TRBV9; D not certain. The ends were cut back, 0 bases at V and 1 base at J, with 10 bases in the middle. CDR3 length: 15 amino acids. Germline V CDR1 and CDR2: SGDLS, YYNGEE. The CDR3 protein is CASSVGLRSNTEAFF. CDR3 coding DNA: TGTGCCAGCAGCGTAGGACTGCGATCGAACACTGAAGCTTTCTTT.

This clonotype occurred a few times. The chain employs TRBV9 and TRBJ2-4; perhaps TRBD2 as D (5 bases). V was cut by 4 bases and J by 6 bases, with 17 bases left in between. This CDR3 has 15 residues. The germline V gene encodes CDR1 SGDLS and CDR2 YYNGEE. CDR3 nucleotide sequence: TGTGCCAGCAGCCTGGCCGGGATCCAAGGAAACATTCAGTACTTC. Translating it yields CASSLAGIQGNIQYF.

This clonotype was detected many times. The chain is built from TRBV9 and TRBJ2-1; a possible D gene is TRBD2 (6 bases). The germline V gene encodes CDR1 SGDLS and CDR2 YYNGEE. The CDR3 spans 15 residues. V lost 2 bases and J 0 bases, leaving 9 bases between the germline ends. The CDR3 nucleotides read TGTGCCAGCAGCGTTTCTAGCGCCTCCTACAATGAGCAGTTCTTC. Amino acids: CASSVSSASYNEQFF.

This clonotype was recorded many times. The V call is TRBV9, the J call TRBJ1-1; D may be TRBD1 (5 bases). The CDR3 is made up of 16 amino acids. The germline gives CDR1 SGDLS, CDR2 YYNGEE. V was trimmed by 3 bases and J by 7 bases, leaving 22 bases between them. The CDR3 spells CASSAPSSGGNLEAFF. The CDR3 nucleotides read TGTGCCAGCAGCGCTCCGTCGTCGGGGGGGAATCTTGAAGCTTTCTTT. Based on the CDR3 plus reference TRBV9 and TRBJ1-1, the full variable domain is DSGVTQTPKHLITATGQRVTLRCSPRSGDLSVYWYQQSLDQGLQFLIQYYNGEERAKGNILERFSAQQFPDLHSELNLSSLELGDSALYFCASSAPSSGGNLEAFFGQGTRLTVV.

This clonotype was detected ten times or more. The chain joins TRBV9 to TRBJ2-2, with 11 bases that match TRBD1. After removal of 1 base from V and 3 bases from J, the junction contained 5 bases not matched to a gene. Germline CDR1 SGDLS, CDR2 YYNGEE. CDR3 length: 17 residues. CDR3: CASSVSPGQGDTGELFF. CDR3 DNA sequence: TGTGCCAGCAGCGTATCTCCGGGACAGGGGGACACCGGGGAGCTGTTTTTT.

At least ten counts were recorded for this clonotype. V and J are TRBV9 and TRBJ1-1; a weak D match, TRBD1 (5 bases). The germline V and J ends were trimmed by 0 bases and 7 bases, with 13 bases remaining between them. Germline-derived CDR1 and CDR2 are SGDLS and YYNGEE. The CDR3 consists of 14 residues. The DNA for the CDR3 is TGTGCCAGCAGCGTAGCTGGGGGAGACGGTGAAGCTTTCTTT. Protein sequence: CASSVAGGDGEAFF.

Ten or more counts support this clonotype. The chain employs TRBV9 and TRBJ2-5; TRBD2 agrees at 8 bases. Germline V gene lookup returns CDR1 SGDLS and CDR2 YYNGEE. V dropped 3 bases and J dropped 5; count of bases not matched to a gene: 12. The CDR3 sequence is 16 residues long. Written as DNA, the CDR3 is TGTGCCAGCAGCGGGCTGGGACTAGGCGGTCGGGAGACCCAGTACTTC. Translation: CASSGLGLGGRETQYF.

This clonotype was observed many times. The CDR3 is CASSARSGGTQETQYF. DNA of the CDR3: TGTGCCAGCAGCGCCCGAAGCGGGGGCACCCAAGAGACCCAGTACTTC. The rearrangement links TRBV9 to TRBJ2-5; 8 nucleotides match TRBD2. Germline V gives CDR1 SGDLS, CDR2 YYNGEE. J lost 1 base, V lost 3 bases, and 8 bases had no gene match. The CDR3 runs 16 residues. The full variable domain, its missing parts supplied by reference TRBV9 and TRBJ2-5, is DSGVTQTPKHLITATGQRVTLRCSPRSGDLSVYWYQQSLDQGLQFLIQYYNGEERAKGNILERFSAQQFPDLHSELNLSSLELGDSALYFCASSARSGGTQETQYFGPGTRLLVL.

The chain carries TRBV9 and TRBJ1-1; weak D call: TRBD1 (5 bases). V dropped 5 bases and J dropped 2 bases, with 13 bases sitting between them. This CDR3 is built from 14 residues. Germline CDR1 is SGDLS and CDR2 is YYNGEE. This chain's CDR3 is CASSSGLFNTEAFF. The CDR3 nucleotides are TGTGCCAGCAGTTCGGGGCTTTTTAACACTGAAGCTTTCTTT.

The table lists this clonotype with many counts. This chain links TRBV9 with TRBJ2-1; perhaps TRBD2 as D (5 bases). This CDR3 spans 13 amino acids. CDR1 is SGDLS, CDR2 YYNGEE, per germline. Trimming shortened V by 3 bases and J by 8 bases, and 12 bases separated the two germline ends. CDR3 nucleotides: TGTGCCAGCAGCGCCCATGAGGGCTATGAGCAGTTCTTC. Translated: CASSAHEGYEQFF.

This clonotype was observed at least ten times. V usage is TRBV9 and J usage is TRBJ2-3, with no clear D. The CDR3 has 14 amino acids. Between the trimmed V and J ends, which lost 3 bases and 2 bases, there was a span of 10 bases. Germline values: CDR1 SGDLS, CDR2 YYNGEE. The CDR3 loop is CASSAQSSTDTQYF. DNA for the CDR3: TGTGCCAGCAGCGCGCAGTCCTCCACAGATACGCAGTATTTT. Full variable domain (outside the CDR3, taken from reference TRBV9 and TRBJ2-3): DSGVTQTPKHLITATGQRVTLRCSPRSGDLSVYWYQQSLDQGLQFLIQYYNGEERAKGNILERFSAQQFPDLHSELNLSSLELGDSALYFCASSAQSSTDTQYFGPGTRLTVL.

This clonotype was found many times. CDR3 protein: CASSPWTGADTGELFF. In nucleotides, the CDR3 is TGTGCCAGCAGCCCGTGGACAGGGGCGGACACCGGGGAGCTGTTTTTT. The V and J genes are TRBV9 and TRBJ2-2, with 9 bases fitting TRBD1. The V and J ends lost 4 bases and 3 bases, in that order; junction bases with no gene match: 7. Germline V CDR1 and CDR2: SGDLS, YYNGEE. The length of the CDR3 is 16 residues.

Ten or more counts support this clonotype. The chain employs TRBV9 and TRBJ2-1, with TRBD2 matching 12 bases. This CDR3 has 16 residues. Germline V lookup: CDR1 SGDLS, CDR2 YYNGEE. With V trimmed by 0 bases and J by 5 bases, 3 bases remained unmatched. This CDR3 reads CASSVGTSGKNNEQFF. In DNA form, the CDR3 reads TGTGCCAGCAGCGTAGGGACTAGCGGGAAAAACAATGAGCAGTTCTTC.

This clonotype was counted many times. The chain links TRBV9 to TRBJ2-3; a possible D gene is TRBD2 (5 bases). Germline V lookup: CDR1 SGDLS, CDR2 YYNGEE. The CDR3 is 12 amino acids. Trimming took 3 bases from V and 5 from J, leaving 7 bases between them. The CDR3 sequence is CASSGGGDTQYF. In nucleotides, the CDR3 is TGTGCCAGCAGCGGTGGAGGAGATACGCAGTATTTT.

Many counts were recorded for this clonotype. This chain connects TRBV9 to TRBJ2-1; TRBD2 might be the D (6 bases). From germline, CDR1 is SGDLS and CDR2 YYNGEE. V lost 0 bases and J lost 2, with 12 bases in between. The CDR3 sequence is 16 residues long. The CDR3 coding sequence is TGTGCCAGCAGCGTAGGCTTACTAGCTACCTACAATGAGCAGTTCTTC. Amino acid sequence: CASSVGLLATYNEQFF.

This clonotype ranks as medium-sized. This sequence joins TRBV9 and TRBJ2-3; D unclear. Trimming stripped 3 bases from V and 1 base from J, with 9 bases between. This CDR3 comprises 14 residues. Germline V lookup: CDR1 SGDLS, CDR2 YYNGEE. CDR3 DNA: TGTGCCAGCAGCGAATTCACCCGCACAGATACGCAGTATTTT. It encodes CASSEFTRTDTQYF.

This clonotype was seen many times. This chain connects TRBV9 to TRBJ2-1, with 8 positions matching TRBD2. The CDR3 totals 15 residues. CDR1 is SGDLS, CDR2 YYNGEE, per germline. Trimming removed 2 bases from V and 0 bases from J; junction bases left unmatched: 1. CDR3 protein: CASSVSGSSYNEQFF. The CDR3 bases are TGTGCCAGCAGCGTGAGCGGGAGCTCCTACAATGAGCAGTTCTTC.

This clonotype has a count of ten or more. The rearrangement joins TRBV9 to TRBJ2-2; TRBD1 might be the D (6 bases). Trimming stripped 0 bases from V and 1 base from J, with 7 bases between. Germline CDR1 is SGDLS and CDR2 is YYNGEE. The CDR3 extends over 15 amino acids. CDR3 DNA sequence: TGTGCCAGCAGCGTAGGAGGGGGGAACACCGGGGAGCTGTTTTTT. This codes for CASSVGGGNTGELFF. The full variable domain, in which reference TRBV9 and TRBJ2-2 provide the parts outside the CDR3, is DSGVTQTPKHLITATGQRVTLRCSPRSGDLSVYWYQQSLDQGLQFLIQYYNGEERAKGNILERFSAQQFPDLHSELNLSSLELGDSALYFCASSVGGGNTGELFFGEGSRLTVL.

This clonotype appeared many times. This chain joins TRBV9 and TRBJ1-2; D not resolved. Germline V gene data show CDR1 as SGDLS and CDR2 as YYNGEE. Trimming left V 0 bases short and J 2 bases short, with 5 bases between. The CDR3 runs 13 residues. CDR3 in amino acids: CASSVEMNYGYTF. The CDR3 nucleotides read TGTGCCAGCAGCGTAGAAATGAACTATGGCTACACCTTC. Combining the CDR3 with reference TRBV9 and TRBJ1-2 gives the whole variable domain DSGVTQTPKHLITATGQRVTLRCSPRSGDLSVYWYQQSLDQGLQFLIQYYNGEERAKGNILERFSAQQFPDLHSELNLSSLELGDSALYFCASSVEMNYGYTFGSGTRLTVV.

This clonotype was observed at least ten times. The chain has TRBV9 and TRBJ1-4, with D tentatively TRBD1 (5 bases). V was shortened by 0 bases and J by 8 bases, with 8 bases between the two germline ends. Germline V lookup: CDR1 SGDLS, CDR2 YYNGEE. CDR3 size: 13 residues. The DNA for the CDR3 is TGTGCCAGCAGCGTAGCAGGGCGGGAAAAACTGTTTTTT. Its protein product is CASSVAGREKLFF.

This clonotype qualifies as medium-sized (0.01 to 0.1%). This chain joins TRBV9 and TRBJ2-1; 8 positions agree with TRBD1. The CDR3 sequence is 15 residues long. With V trimmed by 0 bases and J by 5 bases, 4 bases remained unmatched. Germline V gene data show CDR1 as SGDLS and CDR2 as YYNGEE. CDR3 region: CASSVATGVNNEQFF. The CDR3 nucleotides are TGTGCCAGCAGCGTAGCGACAGGGGTTAACAATGAGCAGTTCTTC.

This clonotype is labeled as medium-sized (0.01 to 0.1%). The chain links TRBV9 to TRBJ2-2; 9 bases are a match to TRBD1. CDR3 size: 15 residues. CDR1 SGDLS and CDR2 YYNGEE come from the germline V gene. The junction had 6 bases not matched to a gene; V was cut back by 4 bases and J by 5 bases. The CDR3 DNA reads TGTGCCAGCAGCTCTGGGGACAGGGTAACCGGGGAGCTGTTTTTT. It codes for CASSSGDRVTGELFF.

This clonotype was seen a handful of times. The chain recombines TRBV9 with TRBJ2-3; D not resolved. There are 13 residues in the CDR3. The V end lost 3 bases, the J end lost 3 bases, and 8 bases lay between the germline ends. Germline V CDR1 and CDR2: SGDLS, YYNGEE. The CDR3 reads CASSALRTDTQYF. The CDR3 DNA is TGTGCCAGCAGCGCGCTTCGTACAGATACGCAGTATTTT.

Many counts were recorded for this clonotype. This chain uses TRBV9 with TRBJ2-7; possibly TRBD1 or TRBD2 for D (5 bases each). The CDR3 runs 18 residues. V was trimmed by 2 bases and J by 2 bases, leaving 23 bases between them. Germline V gene lookup returns CDR1 SGDLS and CDR2 YYNGEE. The CDR3 region is CASSVGLWGPSYPYEQYF. The DNA for the CDR3 is TGTGCCAGCAGCGTCGGGTTGTGGGGACCTTCGTATCCCTACGAGCAGTACTTC.

This clonotype was observed many times. The chain links TRBV9 to TRBJ2-3; maybe TRBD1 (6 bases). Per the germline V gene, CDR1 is SGDLS and CDR2 is YYNGEE. This CDR3 is 15 amino acids long. Trimming took 1 base from V and 6 from J, leaving 15 bases between them. The CDR3 DNA reads as TGTGCCAGCAGCGTATCAGGGGACCGGACTGATACGCAGTATTTT. Amino acid sequence: CASSVSGDRTDTQYF.